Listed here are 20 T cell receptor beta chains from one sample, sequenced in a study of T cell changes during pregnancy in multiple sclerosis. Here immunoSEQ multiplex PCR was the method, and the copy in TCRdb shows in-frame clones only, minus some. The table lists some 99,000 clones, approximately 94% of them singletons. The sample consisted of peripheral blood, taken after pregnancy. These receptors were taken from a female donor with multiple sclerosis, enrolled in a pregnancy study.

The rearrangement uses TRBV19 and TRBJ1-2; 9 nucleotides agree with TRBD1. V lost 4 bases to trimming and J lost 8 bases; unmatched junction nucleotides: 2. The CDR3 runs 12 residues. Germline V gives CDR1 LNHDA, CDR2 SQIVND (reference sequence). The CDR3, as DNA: TGTGCCAGTAGTAGGACAGGGGCGGGCTACACCTTC. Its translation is CASSRTGAGYTF.

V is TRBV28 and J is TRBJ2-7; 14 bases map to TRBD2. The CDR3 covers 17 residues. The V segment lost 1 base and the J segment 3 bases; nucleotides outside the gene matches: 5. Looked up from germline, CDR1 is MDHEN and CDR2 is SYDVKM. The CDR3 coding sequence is TGTGCCAGCAGTTTATCCGGGACTAGCGGGAGTATCTACGAGCAGTACTTC. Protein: CASSLSGTSGSIYEQYF.

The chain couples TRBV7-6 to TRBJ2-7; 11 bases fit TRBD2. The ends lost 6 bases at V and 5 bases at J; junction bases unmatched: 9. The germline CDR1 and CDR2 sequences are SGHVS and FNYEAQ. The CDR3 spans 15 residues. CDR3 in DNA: TGTGCCAGCAGTAGAATAGCGGGAGGGTATAACGAGCAGTACTTC. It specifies CASSRIAGGYNEQYF.

The CDR3 region has the DNA TGTGCCAGCAGCTTAAACCGTCGGGGATTAGAAGCTTTCTTT. Protein sequence: CASSLNRRGLEAFF. The chain links TRBV7-2 to TRBJ1-1; unclear D gene. V gave up 2 bases and J gave up 8 bases, with 15 bases separating them. From germline, CDR1 is SGHTA and CDR2 FQGNSA. The CDR3 sequence is 14 residues long.

For the CDR3, the DNA is TGTGCCAGCAGCCTGACTAGCGTAGATACGCAGTATTTT. It codes for CASSLTSVDTQYF. The V call is TRBV7-9, the J call TRBJ2-3; 8 nucleotides match TRBD2. The V segment lost 5 bases and the J segment 5 bases; nucleotides outside the gene matches: 3. This CDR3 is built from 13 residues. Germline CDR1 SEHNR, CDR2 FQNEAQ (reference sequence).

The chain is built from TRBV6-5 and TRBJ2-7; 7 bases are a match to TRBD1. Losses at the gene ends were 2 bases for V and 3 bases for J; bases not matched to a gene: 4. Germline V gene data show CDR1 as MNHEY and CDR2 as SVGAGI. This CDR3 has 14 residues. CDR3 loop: CASSYGQGVYEQYF. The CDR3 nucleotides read TGTGCCAGCAGTTACGGGCAGGGGGTCTACGAGCAGTACTTC.

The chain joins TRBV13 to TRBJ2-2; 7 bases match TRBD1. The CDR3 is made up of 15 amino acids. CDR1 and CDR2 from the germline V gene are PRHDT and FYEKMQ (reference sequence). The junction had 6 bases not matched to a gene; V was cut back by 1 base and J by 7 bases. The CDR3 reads CASSLVAAGGGELFF. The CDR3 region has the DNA TGTGCCAGCAGCTTAGTTGCCGCAGGGGGCGGGGAGCTGTTTTTT.

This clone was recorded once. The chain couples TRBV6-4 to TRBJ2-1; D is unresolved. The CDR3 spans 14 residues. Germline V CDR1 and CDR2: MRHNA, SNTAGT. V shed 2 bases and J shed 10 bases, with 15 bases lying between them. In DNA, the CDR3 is TGTGCCAGCAGTGACGGGCTCGCCATAACCGAGCAGTTCTTC. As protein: CASSDGLAITEQFF.

CDR3 protein: CASSDRESPGELFF. The CDR3 DNA reads as TGTGCCAGCAGTGACAGGGAGTCCCCCGGGGAGCTGTTTTTT. The chain joins TRBV6-4 to TRBJ2-2, with D perhaps matching TRBD2 (5 bases). The CDR3 totals 14 residues. With 2 bases removed from V and 6 bases from J, the gap between germline ends came to 10 bases. Germline V lookup: CDR1 MRHNA, CDR2 SNTAGT.

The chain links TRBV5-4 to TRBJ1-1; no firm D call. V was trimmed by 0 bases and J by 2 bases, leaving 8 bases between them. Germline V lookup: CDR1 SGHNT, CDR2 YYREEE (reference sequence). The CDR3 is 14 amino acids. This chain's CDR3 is CASSLELGNTEAFF. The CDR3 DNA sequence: TGTGCCAGCAGCTTGGAATTGGGCAACACTGAAGCTTTCTTT.

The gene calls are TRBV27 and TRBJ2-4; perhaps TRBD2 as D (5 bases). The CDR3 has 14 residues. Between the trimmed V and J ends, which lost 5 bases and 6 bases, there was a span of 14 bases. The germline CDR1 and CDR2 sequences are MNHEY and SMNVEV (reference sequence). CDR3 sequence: CASSAGSATNIQYF. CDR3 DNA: TGTGCCAGCAGTGCGGGTAGCGCGACAAACATTCAGTACTTC.

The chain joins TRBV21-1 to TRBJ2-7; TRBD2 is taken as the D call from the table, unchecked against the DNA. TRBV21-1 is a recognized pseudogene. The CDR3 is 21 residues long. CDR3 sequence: CASSKGQAGIKARRRTYEQYF. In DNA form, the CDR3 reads TGTGCCAGCAGCAAAGGGCAGGCGGGGATAAAAGCGCGTAGACGGACCTACGAGCAGTACTTC.

The CDR3 nucleotides read TGCGCCAGCAGCCAAGGGACGGGACAGAGCTACGAGCAGTACTTC. Translated, it gives CASSQGTGQSYEQYF. This chain uses TRBV4-1 with TRBJ2-7; 7 positions agree with TRBD1. This CDR3 is built from 15 residues. Germline loops: CDR1 MGHRA, CDR2 YSYEKL. The J segment lost 3 bases and the V segment lost 1 base, leaving 6 bases of the junction unmatched.

CDR3 in amino acids: CASTSGGPSYEQYF. CDR3 sequence (DNA): TGTGCCAGCACATCGGGGGGCCCCTCCTACGAGCAGTACTTC. The genes are TRBV28 and TRBJ2-7; TRBD2 is a possible D gene (7 bases). The length of the CDR3 is 14 residues. The V and J ends lost 7 bases and 0 bases respectively, with 13 bases between them. CDR1 is MDHEN and CDR2 is SYDVKM in the germline V gene.

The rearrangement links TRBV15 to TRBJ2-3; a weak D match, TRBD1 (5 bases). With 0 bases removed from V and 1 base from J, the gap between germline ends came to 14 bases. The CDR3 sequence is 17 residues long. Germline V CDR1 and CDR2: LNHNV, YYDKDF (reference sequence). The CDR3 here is CATSRDHSRAGTDTQYF. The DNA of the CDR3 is TGTGCCACCAGCAGAGATCATTCCAGGGCAGGCACAGATACGCAGTATTTT.

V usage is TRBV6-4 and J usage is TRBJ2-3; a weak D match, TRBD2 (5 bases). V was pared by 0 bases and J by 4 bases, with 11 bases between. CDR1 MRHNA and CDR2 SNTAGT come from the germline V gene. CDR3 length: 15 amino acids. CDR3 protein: CASSDSRAGADTQYF. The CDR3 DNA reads TGTGCCAGCAGTGACTCCCGGGCGGGCGCAGATACGCAGTATTTT.

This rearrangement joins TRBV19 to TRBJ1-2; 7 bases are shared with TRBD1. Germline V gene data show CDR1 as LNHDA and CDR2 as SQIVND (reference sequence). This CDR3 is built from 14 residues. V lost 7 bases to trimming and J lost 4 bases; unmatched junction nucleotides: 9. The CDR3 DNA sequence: TGTGCCAGTAATCACCGGGACAGCTTCTATGGCTACACCTTC. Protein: CASNHRDSFYGYTF.

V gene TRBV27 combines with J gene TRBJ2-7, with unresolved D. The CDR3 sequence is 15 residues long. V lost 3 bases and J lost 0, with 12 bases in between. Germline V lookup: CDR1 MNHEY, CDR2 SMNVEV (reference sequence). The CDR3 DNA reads TGTGCCAGCAGTTTTGAGTTGAGAAACTCCTACGAGCAGTACTTC. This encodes CASSFELRNSYEQYF.

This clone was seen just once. CDR3 DNA: TGTGCCAGCAGCGTCCACCGGGCCCCAGGGAACACCATATATTTT. As protein: CASSVHRAPGNTIYF. The V call is TRBV5-4, the J call TRBJ1-3; weak D call: TRBD1 (5 bases). Per germline, CDR1 SGHNT and CDR2 YYREEE (reference sequence). The ends were cut back, 4 bases at V and 7 bases at J, with 18 bases in the middle. This CDR3 region has 15 residues.

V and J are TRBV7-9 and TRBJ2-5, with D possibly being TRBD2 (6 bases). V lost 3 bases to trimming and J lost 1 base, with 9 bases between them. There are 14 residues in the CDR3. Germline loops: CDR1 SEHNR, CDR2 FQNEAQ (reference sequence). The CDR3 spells CASSLGTLQETQYF. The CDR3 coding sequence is TGTGCCAGCAGCTTGGGGACTCTCCAAGAGACCCAGTACTTC.